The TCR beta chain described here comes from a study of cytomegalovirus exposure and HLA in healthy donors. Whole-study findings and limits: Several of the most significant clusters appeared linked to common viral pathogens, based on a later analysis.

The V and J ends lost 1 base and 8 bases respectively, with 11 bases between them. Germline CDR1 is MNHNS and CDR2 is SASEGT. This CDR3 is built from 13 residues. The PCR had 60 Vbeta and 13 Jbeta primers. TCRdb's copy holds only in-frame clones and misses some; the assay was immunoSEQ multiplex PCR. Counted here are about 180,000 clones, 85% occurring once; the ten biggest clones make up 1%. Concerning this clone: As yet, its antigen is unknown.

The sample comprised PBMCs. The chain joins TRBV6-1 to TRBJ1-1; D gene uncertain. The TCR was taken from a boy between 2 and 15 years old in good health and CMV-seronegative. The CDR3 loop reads CASSEVVRSEAFF. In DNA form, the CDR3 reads TGTGCCAGCAGTGAAGTGGTCCGGTCGGAAGCTTTCTTT.